Listed here are 24 T cell receptor beta chains from one sample, sequenced in a study of graft-versus-host responses after intestinal transplantation (dated by TCRdb to 2020 to 2023). Preparation of the library involved the immunoSEQ multiplex PCR assay. TCRdb took over this immuneACCESS table, retaining in-frame rearrangements with V and J assigned. Such tables are incomplete; in checked studies, under half of the missing clones stem from an unresolved V gene, and the remainder is unexplained. The sample records under 45,000 clones, 90% to 95% of which are singletons. The ten largest make up 3.6% of the sample. Sequencing was performed on PBMCs, taken less than 750 days after intestinal transplantation. The receptors originated from a human patient who received an intestinal transplant, so some T cells may come from the graft donor.

V is TRBV7-9 and J is TRBJ1-2; D perhaps matches TRBD1 (5 bases). CDR1 is SEHNR, CDR2 FQNEAQ, per germline (reference sequence). The CDR3 length is 15 residues. Trimming shortened V by 4 bases and J by 1 base, and 13 bases separated the two germline ends. This CDR3 is CASSYMGGSNYGYTF. CDR3 bases: TGTGCCAGCAGCTATATGGGGGGGAGTAACTATGGCTACACCTTC.

This clone occurred once. The gene calls are TRBV7-6 and TRBJ2-7, with TRBD1 matching 11 bases. The germline V gene encodes CDR1 SGHVS and CDR2 FNYEAQ. The J segment lost 9 bases and the V segment lost 2 bases, leaving 15 bases of the junction unmatched. CDR3 length equals 17 residues. CDR3: CASSLQGAGQGDRWQYF. The CDR3 DNA reads as TGTGCCAGCAGCTTACAAGGCGCGGGACAGGGGGATCGGTGGCAGTACTTC.

The gene calls are TRBV20-1 and TRBJ2-7, with D tentatively TRBD2 (6 bases). The CDR3 is 11 amino acids. Trimming stripped 3 bases from V and 4 bases from J, with 7 bases between. Germline V gene lookup returns CDR1 DFQATT and CDR2 SNEGSKA (reference sequence). As DNA, the CDR3 is TGCAGTGCTAGCGGGAGATACGAGCAGTACTTC. As protein: CSASGRYEQYF.

The rearrangement links TRBV4-2 to TRBJ2-7, with D maybe TRBD1 (5 bases). The germline V and J ends were trimmed by 6 bases and 1 base, with 16 bases remaining between them. Germline-derived CDR1 and CDR2 are LGHNA and YNFKEQ. The CDR3 has 15 amino acids. This chain's CDR3 is CASSPPRQWSYEQYF. The CDR3 nucleotides read TGTGCCAGCAGTCCTCCAAGACAGTGGTCCTACGAGCAGTACTTC.

The gene calls are TRBV5-1 and TRBJ2-1; TRBD2 matches at 7 bases. CDR1 SGHRS and CDR2 YFSETQ come from the germline V gene. The CDR3 runs 13 residues. V gave up 7 bases and J gave up 1 base; unmatched junction bases: 2. The CDR3 loop is CASRSGSYNEQFF. Here the CDR3 DNA reads TGCGCCAGCCGTAGCGGGTCCTACAATGAGCAGTTCTTC.

The rearrangement uses TRBV6-1 and TRBJ2-5, with 7 bases lining up with TRBD2. The CDR3 length is 14 residues. V was clipped by 8 bases and J by 5 bases; unmatched bases: 11. Germline values: CDR1 MNHNS, CDR2 SASEGT. CDR3 nucleotides: TGTGCCAGCCAGGCAGGGCTAGCGGTGGAGACCCAGTACTTC. Residues: CASQAGLAVETQYF.

The chain links TRBV19 to TRBJ2-6; D uncertain. The CDR3 covers 15 residues. Germline V CDR1 and CDR2: LNHDA, SQIVND (reference sequence). Trimming removed 3 bases from V and 1 base from J, with 7 bases in between. The CDR3 DNA is TGTGCCAGTAGTATGAAAGGGTCTGGGGCCAACGTCCTGACTTTC. Amino acid sequence: CASSMKGSGANVLTF.

The chain employs TRBV11-2 and TRBJ2-5; 13 positions match TRBD2. V dropped 5 bases and J dropped 7; count of bases not matched to a gene: 7. Per germline, CDR1 SGHAT and CDR2 FQNNGV. The CDR3 covers 15 residues. The CDR3 DNA is TGTGCCAGCAGCGGCGGGACTAGCGGGGCCGCGACCCAGTACTTC. The encoded protein is CASSGGTSGAATQYF.

The J gene is TRBJ2-7, the V gene TRBV10-2, with D perhaps matching TRBD2 (5 bases). Deletions cut 2 bases from V and 0 bases from J, with 8 bases between. This CDR3 is built from 14 residues. CDR1 is WSHSY, CDR2 SAAADI, per germline. This chain's CDR3 is CASSEPRDSYEQYF. In nucleotides, the CDR3 is TGCGCCAGCAGTGAGCCCCGGGACTCCTACGAGCAGTACTTC.

This rearrangement joins TRBV30 to TRBJ1-2, with unresolved D. The V gene lost 1 base and the J gene lost 4 bases, with 16 bases spanning the gap. From germline, CDR1 is GTSNPN and CDR2 SVGIG (reference sequence). CDR3 length: 15 amino acids. The CDR3 DNA follows: TGTGCCTGGAGTGGGAGCAGTCAAACCTTCTATGGCTACACCTTC. This translates into CAWSGSSQTFYGYTF.

This chain connects TRBV29-1 to TRBJ2-7; D uncertain. The CDR3 runs 11 residues. Trimming removed 2 bases from V and 3 bases from J, with 5 bases in between. Germline loops: CDR1 SQVTM, CDR2 ANQGSEA. DNA of the CDR3: TGCAGCGTTGAATGGGGCTACGAGCAGTACTTC. Amino acids: CSVEWGYEQYF.

V is TRBV9 and J is TRBJ2-2; 7 bases match TRBD2. The trim removed 8 bases at V and 4 bases at J, leaving 11 bases unmatched. Per the germline V gene, CDR1 is SGDLS and CDR2 is YYNGEE. This CDR3 comprises 15 residues. DNA of the CDR3: TGTGCCAGTGGTACTGCGGGAGTCGGCACCGGGGAGCTGTTTTTT. Translation: CASGTAGVGTGELFF.

The V and J genes are TRBV6-1 and TRBJ1-5, with TRBD1 matching 10 bases. CDR3 length: 14 amino acids. V gave up 6 bases and J gave up 4 bases; unmatched junction bases: 3. CDR1 and CDR2 from the germline V gene are MNHNS and SASEGT. This CDR3 reads CASRGTGVNQPQHF. The CDR3 DNA reads as TGTGCCAGCAGAGGGACAGGGGTGAATCAGCCCCAGCATTTT.

The chain is built from TRBV30 and TRBJ1-1, with D uncertain. The CDR3 is 13 amino acids. Germline assignment: CDR1 GTSNPN and CDR2 SVGIG (reference sequence). V lost 0 bases to trimming and J lost 4 bases, with 9 bases between them. The CDR3 reads CAWSVGSSTEAFF. The CDR3 nucleotides read TGTGCCTGGAGTGTCGGGAGCAGCACTGAAGCTTTCTTT.

This chain connects TRBV25-1 to TRBJ2-1, with 8 bases matching TRBD1. J gave up 4 bases and V 4 bases, and 3 bases lay outside the gene matches. The CDR3 has 14 residues. The germline gives CDR1 MGHDK, CDR2 SYGVNS. CDR3 sequence (DNA): TGTGCCAGCAGTGTGGACAGGGCTTACAATGAGCAGTTCTTC. Its translation: CASSVDRAYNEQFF.

This clone has only a few counts. This chain uses TRBV6-5 with TRBJ1-6; D uncertain. Looked up from germline, CDR1 is MNHEY and CDR2 is SVGAGI. This CDR3 region has 12 residues. V lost 3 bases to trimming and J lost 8 bases, with 5 bases between them. The CDR3 sequence: CASSYTDSPLHF. As DNA, the CDR3 is TGTGCCAGCAGTTATACTGATTCACCCCTCCACTTT.

This clone was recorded once. The chain uses TRBV7-9 and TRBJ2-3, with 14 nucleotides matching TRBD2. The CDR3 runs to 16 residues. In germline, CDR1 is SEHNR, CDR2 FQNEAQ (reference sequence). J lost 3 bases, V lost 5 bases, and 4 bases had no gene match. For the CDR3, the DNA is TGTGCCAGCAGCCGGGGACTAGCGGGAGAGACAGATACGCAGTATTTT. This encodes CASSRGLAGETDTQYF.

The V gene is TRBV19, the J gene TRBJ2-7, with D uncertain. Germline V lookup: CDR1 LNHDA, CDR2 SQIVND (reference sequence). The CDR3 consists of 13 residues. Trimming took off 1 base at V and 3 bases at J, with 7 bases between the two ends. The CDR3 DNA sequence: TGTGCCAGTAGTATAGGGAGTGACTACGAGCAGTACTTC. Its translation: CASSIGSDYEQYF.

This chain joins TRBV7-6 and TRBJ2-7; tentatively, D is TRBD1 or TRBD2 (6 bases each). Germline V gene sequence: CDR1 SGHVS, CDR2 FNYEAQ. The length of the CDR3 is 15 residues. Trimming removed 0 bases at V and 2 bases at J, with 11 bases between. CDR3 region: CASSLAEGGTYEQYF. The DNA for the CDR3 is TGTGCCAGCAGCTTAGCCGAGGGGGGAACCTACGAGCAGTACTTC.

The chain has TRBV7-9 and TRBJ2-5; 9 bases fit TRBD1. The CDR3 extends over 17 amino acids. Germline CDR1 SEHNR, CDR2 FQNEAQ (reference sequence). After removal of 2 bases from V and 1 base from J, the junction contained 8 bases not matched to a gene. The CDR3: CASSLTPQTGGQETQYF. As DNA, the CDR3 is TGTGCCAGCAGCTTAACGCCCCAGACAGGGGGCCAAGAGACCCAGTACTTC.

This clone was counted a single time. V is TRBV9 and J is TRBJ2-5; 11 nucleotides agree with TRBD2. There are 14 residues in the CDR3. V shed 2 bases and J 11 bases; nucleotides not matched to a gene: 8. CDR1 SGDLS and CDR2 YYNGEE come from the germline V gene. As DNA, the CDR3 is TGTGCCAGCAGCGTGGGTAGCGGGAGGGCAGAGCAGTACTTC. Translation: CASSVGSGRAEQYF. Full variable domain (remainder filled in from reference TRBV9 and TRBJ2-5): DSGVTQTPKHLITATGQRVTLRCSPRSGDLSVYWYQQSLDQGLQFLIQYYNGEERAKGNILERFSAQQFPDLHSELNLSSLELGDSALYFCASSVGSGRAEQYFGPGTRLLVL.

The chain joins TRBV14 to TRBJ2-7; D is unresolved. CDR1 and CDR2 from the germline V gene are SGHDN and FVKESK. Trimming removed 1 base from V and 2 bases from J, with 9 bases in between. The CDR3 spans 14 residues. The CDR3, as DNA: TGTGCCAGCAGCCAAGTAAGTCTAGCCTACGAGCAGTACTTC. Translation: CASSQVSLAYEQYF.

The rearrangement uses TRBV6-1 and TRBJ1-5, with D unclear. Trimming took 6 bases from V and 1 from J, leaving 4 bases between them. CDR1 and CDR2 (germline): MNHNS, SASEGT. The CDR3 extends over 12 amino acids. The CDR3 nucleotides are TGTGCCAGCAGACAGAGCAATCAGCCCCAGCATTTT. Translated: CASRQSNQPQHF.

The rearrangement uses TRBV29-1 and TRBJ2-3; 14 nucleotides line up with TRBD2. Germline V gene data show CDR1 as SQVTM and CDR2 as ANQGSEA. This CDR3 comprises 15 residues. J lost 8 bases, V lost 5 bases, and 9 bases had no gene match. CDR3 loop: CSVKPGLAGDPTQYF. The CDR3 bases are TGCAGCGTTAAGCCGGGACTAGCGGGAGATCCTACGCAGTATTTT.